The 23 T cell receptor beta chains below were found in one sample sequenced in a study of blood T cells in healthy people across ages. PCR was performed a second time for about 6 to 12 cycles using a sample-barcoded 5' primer and a J-beta primer mix. MiXCR, applied by TCRdb to the 5' RACE reads, yields one record per CDR3 protein. The sample lists roughly 830,000 distinct CDR3 sequences, less than 80% occurring once. The specimen was blood. The receptors here all came from a man aged 25 to 40 in good health.

CDR3 region: CASSERKETQYF. CDR3 DNA: TGTGCCAGCTCCGAGCGGAAAGAGACCCAGTACTTC. The chain carries TRBV21-1 and TRBJ2-7; TRBD2, the table's D call, was not compared with the DNA. The J call may be mistaken, given a closer DNA end match to TRBJ2-5. TRBV21-1 has pseudogene status. The CDR3 extends over 12 amino acids.

DNA for the CDR3: TGTGCCAGCAGCCTGTTAATTAGCGGGGGTTTATCGTCCTACGAGCAGTACTTC. Translating it yields CASSLLISGGLSSYEQYF. The rearrangement joins TRBV7-2 to TRBJ2-7, with TRBD2 matching over 9 bases. The CDR3 sequence is 18 residues long. Germline V CDR1 and CDR2: SGHTA, FQGNSA. V was clipped by 5 bases and J by 1 base; unmatched bases: 15.

The chain has TRBV5-5 and TRBJ2-7; 9 nucleotides line up with TRBD1. Trimming at V came to 4 bases and at J to 0 bases, leaving 8 bases not matched to a gene. The CDR3 consists of 16 residues. Looked up from germline, CDR1 is SGHKS and CDR2 is YYEKEE (reference sequence). The CDR3 DNA follows: TGTGCCAGCAGCAGGGGGGACAGGGCAGCCTCCTACGAGCAGTACTTC. It yields the protein CASSRGDRAASYEQYF.

A remark on this clonotype: One junction end does not reproduce the germline sequence, and a read error may be involved. This chain joins TRBV12-3 or TRBV12-4 and TRBJ2-6, with D hard to call. The CDR3 has 16 residues. CDR3 protein: CASSPPFSSEANVLTF. In DNA, the CDR3 is TGTGCCAGCAGTCCCCCCTTCAGCTCTGAGGCCAACGTCCTGACTTTC.

In its sample, this clonotype was seen once. The rearrangement links TRBV29-1 to TRBJ2-4; TRBD1 matches at 8 bases. The J call may be wrong; the DNA end is better matched by TRBJ2-7. This CDR3 region has 13 residues. In germline, CDR1 is SQVTM, CDR2 ANQGSEA. Here the CDR3 reads CSVRQGLVYEQYF. The CDR3 region has the DNA TGCAGCGTGCGACAGGGGTTGGTCTACGAGCAGTACTTC.

The chain employs TRBV11-2 and TRBJ2-3, with TRBD1 matching 10 bases. The junction had 6 bases not matched to a gene; V was cut back by 5 bases and J by 4 bases. Per germline, CDR1 SGHAT and CDR2 FQNNGV. The CDR3 spans 15 residues. The CDR3 sequence: CASSPKDRGSDTQYF. The CDR3 region has the DNA TGTGCCAGCAGCCCGAAGGACAGGGGGTCAGATACGCAGTATTTT.

J is TRBJ2-4 and V is TRBV21-1; the table's D call of TRBD1 was not tested on the DNA. TRBV21-1 represents a pseudogene. The CDR3 covers 16 residues. The CDR3 DNA follows: TGTGCCAGCAGCAAAGGAACCGGGACAGGGAGCGACATTCAGTACTTC. It encodes CASSKGTGTGSDIQYF.

This clonotype appeared a single time. The chain joins TRBV6-2 or TRBV6-3 to TRBJ1-2; 7 bases map to TRBD1. V lost 7 bases and J lost 6; bases outside the gene matches: 8. The CDR3 is made up of 13 amino acids. CDR1 is MNHEY and CDR2 is SVGEGT in the germline V gene. The CDR3 sequence: CASNGDRVNGYTF. CDR3 bases: TGTGCCAGCAATGGAGACAGGGTTAATGGCTACACCTTC.

The V gene is TRBV7-6, the J gene TRBJ2-1; D is undetermined. The ends were cut back, 3 bases at V and 10 bases at J, with 13 bases in the middle. Germline assignment: CDR1 SGHVS and CDR2 FNYEAQ. The CDR3 is made up of 13 amino acids. The CDR3 reads CASSFDSPGEQFF. DNA for the CDR3: TGTGCCAGCAGCTTTGATAGCCCCGGGGAGCAGTTCTTC.

The CDR3 reads CASREAGGTIYNEQFF. CDR3 DNA: TGTGCCAGCAGAGAGGCCGGTGGGACCATCTACAATGAGCAGTTCTTC. The rearrangement joins TRBV6-2 or TRBV6-3 to TRBJ2-1, with D perhaps being TRBD1 or TRBD2 (5 bases each). Trimming shortened V by 6 bases and J by 3 bases, and 18 bases separated the two germline ends. CDR3 length: 16 residues. Germline CDR1 and CDR2: MNHEY and SVGEGT.

This clonotype was picked up one time. The chain recombines TRBV27 with TRBJ1-2, with 9 bases that match TRBD1. The ends lost 1 base at V and 3 bases at J; junction bases unmatched: 12. This CDR3 has 18 amino acids. Germline V CDR1 and CDR2: MNHEY, SMNVEV (reference sequence). The CDR3 bases are TGTGCCAGCAGTTTATATTCCGGGACAGGGAGGGGCCACTATGGCTACACCTTC. Its protein is CASSLYSGTGRGHYGYTF.

The chain links TRBV6-6 to TRBJ2-6, with D possibly matching TRBD2 (5 bases). Germline V gene sequence: CDR1 MNHNY, CDR2 SVGAGI (reference sequence). Between the trimmed V and J ends, which lost 7 bases and 3 bases, there was a span of 13 bases. The CDR3 has 15 amino acids. The CDR3 DNA reads TGTGCCAGCAATGAGGCGGGCGGTGGGGCCAACGTCCTGACTTTC. Encoded protein: CASNEAGGGANVLTF.

The chain joins TRBV20-1 to TRBJ1-5, with TRBD1 matching over 7 bases. Germline V CDR1 and CDR2: DFQATT, SNEGSKA (reference sequence). The J segment lost 5 bases and the V segment lost 4 bases, leaving 11 bases of the junction unmatched. The CDR3 spans 15 residues. CDR3 residues: CSANFDRDRYQPQHF. The CDR3 DNA sequence: TGCAGTGCTAATTTCGACAGGGACAGATATCAGCCCCAGCATTTT.

The chain joins TRBV3-1 to TRBJ2-6, with 7 bases matching TRBD1. The CDR3 extends over 20 amino acids. Germline CDR1 is LGHDT and CDR2 is YNNKEL (reference sequence). The junction had 13 bases not matched to a gene; V was cut back by 2 bases and J by 0 bases. The CDR3 DNA reads TGTGCCAGCAGCCAAAGTCCCCGGGACAGCCCTTTCTCTGGGGCCAACGTCCTGACTTTC. It is translated as CASSQSPRDSPFSGANVLTF.

With respect to this clonotype: One junction end does not reproduce the germline sequence, and a read error may be involved. This rearrangement joins TRBV3-1 to TRBJ2-1; a possible D gene is TRBD2 (5 bases). CDR3 length: 12 residues. Germline V gene data show CDR1 as LGHDT and CDR2 as YNNKEL (reference sequence). The DNA of the CDR3 is TGTGCCAGCTGCCAGACTATCAATAAGCAGTTCTTC. As protein: CASCQTINKQFF.

The chain employs TRBV28 and TRBJ2-4, with D perhaps matching TRBD1 (5 bases). The CDR3 extends over 17 amino acids. The V and J ends lost 4 bases and 0 bases respectively, with 16 bases between them. Germline CDR1 MDHEN, CDR2 SYDVKM. The CDR3 is CASSYYRFPLAKNIQYF. The CDR3 DNA reads TGTGCCAGCAGTTACTACAGGTTCCCCCTAGCCAAAAACATTCAGTACTTC.

A few counts support this clonotype. The J gene is TRBJ2-7, the V gene TRBV4-1; TRBD2 agrees at 7 bases. Trimming cost V 0 bases and J 0 bases; bases outside gene matches: 5. The V gene's germline CDR1 is MGHRA and CDR2 YSYEKL. The CDR3 contains 16 residues. CDR3 amino acids: CASSQEGLLSSYEQYF. The CDR3 nucleotides read TGCGCCAGCAGCCAAGAGGGACTACTAAGCTCCTACGAGCAGTACTTC.

V gene TRBV29-1 combines with J gene TRBJ2-2, with 8 positions matching TRBD2. Trimming took 3 bases from V and 4 from J; bases not matched to a gene: 7. The CDR3 is 15 residues long. Germline V gene lookup returns CDR1 SQVTM and CDR2 ANQGSEA. CDR3 bases: TGCAGCGTTGATAAGCGCGGGGGGACCACCGGGGAGCTGTTTTTT. Protein sequence: CSVDKRGGTTGELFF.

The chain links TRBV4-2 to TRBJ2-1, with TRBD2 identical over 8 bases. This CDR3 has 18 residues. Losses at the gene ends were 1 base for V and 6 bases for J; bases not matched to a gene: 14. CDR1 is LGHNA, CDR2 YNFKEQ, per germline. The DNA for the CDR3 is TGTGCCAGCAGCCAAGTCCCGGCCACCGCTAGCGGGTCCAATGAGCAGTTCTTC. Encoded protein: CASSQVPATASGSNEQFF.

This chain links TRBV4-2 with TRBJ2-5; D is unclear. From germline, CDR1 is LGHNA and CDR2 YNFKEQ. The CDR3 spans 15 residues. V lost 1 base to trimming and J lost 0 bases, with 9 bases between them. The CDR3 DNA is TGTGCCAGCAGCCAAGTAGGCAGCTACCAAGAGACCCAGTACTTC. This codes for CASSQVGSYQETQYF.

This sequence joins TRBV7-2 and TRBJ1-4; the match to TRBD1 covers 7 bases. Per germline, CDR1 SGHTA and CDR2 FQGNSA. The CDR3 is 13 residues long. V dropped 10 bases and J dropped 1; count of bases not matched to a gene: 3. The CDR3 sequence: CATRDRTNEKLFF. CDR3 bases: TGTGCCACCCGGGACAGAACTAATGAAAAACTGTTTTTT.

In its sample, this clonotype was seen a few times. The rearrangement links TRBV10-3 to TRBJ2-1; 7 bases match TRBD1. Germline V gene lookup returns CDR1 ENHRY and CDR2 SYGVKD. The CDR3 spans 13 residues. Trimming cost V 4 bases and J 5 bases; bases outside gene matches: 2. CDR3: CAISGTGDNEQFF. The CDR3, as DNA: TGTGCCATCAGTGGAACAGGGGACAATGAGCAGTTCTTC.

This clonotype was picked up a small number of times. The chain employs TRBV12-3 or TRBV12-4 and TRBJ2-7, with D possibly TRBD2 on 6 matching bases. V lost 4 bases and J 0 bases, leaving 10 bases between the germline ends. The CDR3 totals 14 residues. The CDR3 protein is CASSSYGSSYEQYF. The CDR3 DNA reads TGTGCCAGCAGTTCCTACGGGAGCTCCTACGAGCAGTACTTC.